This T cell receptor (beta chain) came from a study of OX40 agonist ivuxolimab in advanced cancers. Study as a whole: In this cohort, patients received ivuxolimab, an agonistic anti-OX40 (CD134) antibody.

General study points: On average, CD8+ T cells had more expanded clones than CD4+.

The V and J ends lost 1 base and 2 bases respectively, with 6 bases between them. There are 14 residues in the CDR3. The germline V gene has CDR1 SGHVS and CDR2 FNYEAQ. TCRdb's copy holds only in-frame clones and misses some; the assay was immunoSEQ multiplex PCR. Found here are tens of thousands of clones, 85% to 90% of them singletons; the top ten hold 0.45% to 0.6%. Of note for this clone: Its antigen is currently unknown.

The sequences come from CD4+ or CD8+ T cells sorted from blood, collected in a trial of the OX40 agonist ivuxolimab. The receptor comes from an adult with an advanced solid tumor such as melanoma, head and neck, liver or kidney cancer. The rearrangement uses TRBV7-6 and TRBJ1-3; D unclear. The CDR3 sequence: CASSLGGTGNTIYF. CDR3 in DNA: TGTGCCAGCAGCTTAGGGGGAACTGGAAACACCATATATTTT.